What follows is one T cell receptor beta chain and its context. Some clones are missing from TCRdb's copy, which holds only in-frame ones; the method was immunoSEQ multiplex PCR. The sample contains approximately 350,000 clones, around 88% of which appear only once. This specimen belongs to a study of blood T cell repertoires in COVID-19. The CDR3 has 15 amino acids. Trimming removed 4 bases at V and 8 bases at J, with 16 bases between. The germline CDR1 and CDR2 sequences are SGHDT and YYEEEE. The chain links TRBV5-6 to TRBJ1-6, with a possible D match to TRBD1 (5 bases). This TCR derives from a woman aged 55-69 years with COVID-19, enrolled during active disease. Sequencing used peripheral blood. In DNA form, the CDR3 reads TGTGCCAGCAGCCCGGGACTTCCCCGTGATTCACCCCTCCACTTT. Translating it yields CASSPGLPRDSPLHF.